A selection of T cell receptor beta chains follows, all from one sample in a study of T cell responses to AZD1222 COVID-19 vaccine. Only in-frame clones appear in the TCRdb table, and some are missing; sequencing was by immunoSEQ multiplex PCR. The sample includes around 150,000 clones, more than 75% of them seen just once. The source was peripheral blood, collected 28 days after the second AZD1222 dose. These receptors all stem from an adult who received the AZD1222 COVID-19 vaccine. The CDR3 runs from the conserved cysteine through the conserved F or W. A D gene is named only where the DNA matches it firmly. Size tells how often a clone was seen (once, few, many) or the class of an expanded clone, and some rows leave it out.

v_gene: TRBV30; d_gene: TRBD1; abundance: .; j_gene: TRBJ1-4; CDR3nt: TGTGCCTGCCCCGGGACAGTAAATGAAAAACTGTTTTTT; CDR3aa: CACPGTVNEKLFF
v_gene: TRBV10-3; d_gene: .; abundance: .; j_gene: TRBJ1-6; CDR3nt: TGTGCCATCAGTGAGTCGGAGATTTGGCACCCTAATTCACCCCTCCACTTT; CDR3aa: CAISESEIWHPNSPLHF
v_gene: TRBV28; d_gene: .; abundance: .; j_gene: TRBJ2-1; CDR3nt: TGTGCCAGCAGTTTACGGGTGGCTGAGCAGTTCTTC; CDR3aa: CASSLRVAEQFF
v_gene: TRBV7-2; d_gene: .; abundance: .; j_gene: TRBJ2-3; CDR3nt: TGTGCCAGCAGCTTGCCTAGTGGGGGAGATACGCAGTATTTT; CDR3aa: CASSLPSGGDTQYF
v_gene: TRBV25-1; d_gene: .; abundance: .; j_gene: TRBJ2-7; CDR3nt: TGTGCCAGCAGTGCCGGAGGGACTGTCGCCTACGAGCAGTACTTC; CDR3aa: CASSAGGTVAYEQYF
v_gene: TRBV6-4; d_gene: .; abundance: .; j_gene: TRBJ1-2; CDR3nt: TGTGCCAGCAGTGAGTTGGCTGGAGGGCTCAGCTATGGCTACACCTTC; CDR3aa: CASSELAGGLSYGYTF
v_gene: TRBV18; d_gene: .; abundance: .; j_gene: TRBJ1-5; CDR3nt: TGTGCCAGCTCACCCGGTAGCAATCAGCCCCAGCATTTT; CDR3aa: CASSPGSNQPQHF
v_gene: TRBV30; d_gene: .; abundance: few; j_gene: TRBJ1-5; CDR3nt: TGTGCCTGGAGTGTGTTACAGGGCGGTCAGCCCCAGCATTTT; CDR3aa: CAWSVLQGGQPQHF
v_gene: TRBV19; d_gene: .; abundance: once; j_gene: TRBJ1-1; CDR3nt: TGTGCCAGTAGTATTGCAGGGAAGGACACTGAAGCTTTCTTT; CDR3aa: CASSIAGKDTEAFF
v_gene: TRBV29-1; d_gene: .; abundance: .; j_gene: TRBJ1-2; CDR3nt: TGCAGCGTCGAGGACGTAACCCCTAACTATGGCTACACCTTC; CDR3aa: CSVEDVTPNYGYTF
v_gene: TRBV7-4; d_gene: .; abundance: .; j_gene: TRBJ1-1; CDR3nt: TGTGCCAGCAGGCAAGACCCAAACACTGAAGCTTTCTTT; CDR3aa: CASRQDPNTEAFF
v_gene: TRBV27; d_gene: TRBD2; abundance: .; j_gene: TRBJ2-1; CDR3nt: TGTGCCAGCAGTTTATTGATGGCGGGAGGAGCCTACAATGAGCAGTTCTTC; CDR3aa: CASSLLMAGGAYNEQFF
v_gene: TRBV5-1; d_gene: .; abundance: .; j_gene: TRBJ2-7; CDR3nt: TGCGCCAGCAGCATACAGGCATCCTCCTACGAGCAGTACTTC; CDR3aa: CASSIQASSYEQYF
v_gene: TRBV6-5; d_gene: TRBD1; abundance: .; j_gene: TRBJ1-5; CDR3nt: TGTGCCAGCAGGAGGGGACAGGCAAGTCAGCCCCAGCATTTT; CDR3aa: CASRRGQASQPQHF
v_gene: TRBV5-1; d_gene: .; abundance: .; j_gene: TRBJ2-2; CDR3nt: TGCGCCAGCAGCTTAGGAGGGGCCGGGGAGCTGTTTTTT; CDR3aa: CASSLGGAGELFF
v_gene: TRBV19; d_gene: .; abundance: .; j_gene: TRBJ1-5; CDR3nt: TGTGCCACCGCTCTCTTGACAGTAAATAGCAATCAGCCCCAGCATTTT; CDR3aa: CATALLTVNSNQPQHF
v_gene: TRBV29-1; d_gene: .; abundance: .; j_gene: TRBJ1-3; CDR3nt: TGCAGCGTTAAAGCCGGGACCATCTCTGGAAACACCATATATTTT; CDR3aa: CSVKAGTISGNTIYF
v_gene: TRBV5-4; d_gene: .; abundance: .; j_gene: TRBJ2-7; CDR3nt: TGTGCCAGCAGCATGGGCCTATACGAGCAGTACTTC; CDR3aa: CASSMGLYEQYF
v_gene: TRBV4-3; d_gene: TRBD1; abundance: .; j_gene: TRBJ1-2; CDR3nt: TGCGCCAGCAGCCAAAGACAGGGGAGTAACTATGGCTACACCTTC; CDR3aa: CASSQRQGSNYGYTF
v_gene: TRBV4-1; d_gene: TRBD2; abundance: .; j_gene: TRBJ2-7; CDR3nt: TGCGCCAGCAGCCAAGGGACTAGTAACTCCTACGAGCAGTACTTC; CDR3aa: CASSQGTSNSYEQYF
v_gene: TRBV29-1; d_gene: TRBD1; abundance: .; j_gene: TRBJ1-2; CDR3nt: TGCAGCGTTGAGATTGGGGACAGGGTGTCTGGCTACACCTTC; CDR3aa: CSVEIGDRVSGYTF
v_gene: TRBV28; d_gene: TRBD1; abundance: .; j_gene: TRBJ1-6; CDR3nt: TGTGCCAGCAGTTCAACTGGACAGGGGGCTTCACCCCTCCACTTT; CDR3aa: CASSSTGQGASPLHF
v_gene: TRBV10-3; d_gene: .; abundance: .; j_gene: TRBJ1-3; CDR3nt: TGTGCCATCAGTGGCCCGGGAAACACCATATATTTT; CDR3aa: CAISGPGNTIYF
v_gene: TRBV7-9; d_gene: .; abundance: .; j_gene: TRBJ1-2; CDR3nt: TGTGCCAGCAGCCAAGGGGAACTCGGCGGCTACACCTTC; CDR3aa: CASSQGELGGYTF
v_gene: TRBV5-4; d_gene: .; abundance: .; j_gene: TRBJ1-6; CDR3nt: TGTGCCAGCAGCTTTGGGGGCCGTGATTATAATTCACCCCTCCACTTT; CDR3aa: CASSFGGRDYNSPLHF
v_gene: TRBV2; d_gene: TRBD2; abundance: .; j_gene: TRBJ2-5; CDR3nt: TGTGCCAGCAGTGGGAGGCTAGCGGGGGGGCTAGGAGAGACCCAGTACTTC; CDR3aa: CASSGRLAGGLGETQYF
v_gene: TRBV12-3/TRBV12-4; d_gene: .; abundance: once; j_gene: TRBJ1-2; CDR3nt: TGTGCCAGCAGTTTGGGGGATGGCTACACCTTC; CDR3aa: CASSLGDGYTF